The entry below describes one TCR beta chain. Its antigen remains unknown. This sample is part of a study of siplizumab effects on memory and regulatory T cells. Assayed TCR templates numbered about 10^5 for each sample. Clones were sequenced by immunoSEQ multiplex PCR, and TCRdb holds only the in-frame ones, with some missing. In the table there are more than 70,000 clones, over 90% of which are singletons. Trimming took 4 bases from V and 6 from J, leaving 15 bases between them. CDR1 is MGHRA and CDR2 is YSYEKL in the germline V gene. The CDR3 totals 15 residues. The study's findings and limits: It was not possible to assign a naive or memory phenotype to roughly 80-97% of proliferating CD4+ or CD8+ clones. Unstimulated subsets contained matches for only a minor fraction of alloreactive clones. Naive T cells, seemingly more diverse than memory cells, seemed major alloresponse contributors.

The gene calls are TRBV4-1 and TRBJ1-4; D gene uncertain. This clonotype was obtained from a human donor in good health. Material for sequencing was CD8+ T cells sorted from blood. The CDR3 protein is CASSRPGIEDEKLFF. CDR3 nucleotide sequence: TGCGCCAGCAGCCGCCCCGGGATTGAGGATGAAAAACTGTTTTTT.